This TCR beta chain was captured in a study of a mutant IDH1 vaccine in newly diagnosed glioma. Study as a whole: The start of vaccination came 4-6 weeks after radiotherapy alone, or with temozolomide cycles.

This clone was recorded only once. The antigen is unknown. Trimming cost V 6 bases and J 5 bases, with 14 bases left between them. This CDR3 comprises 14 residues. Germline values: CDR1 MNHEY, CDR2 SVGAGI. Generated by immunoSEQ multiplex PCR, the TCRdb table keeps only in-frame clones and is missing some. This table has under 150,000 clones, approximately 87% appearing once. The time point here: week 11, during vaccination. Vaccinated patients received 300 ug of mutant IDH1 20-mer peptide per dose, with topical imiquimod. The receptor comes from a woman aged 50 to 60 with glioma. The chain links TRBV6-5 to TRBJ1-5; TRBD1 might be the D (6 bases). The specimen comprised PBMCs, sampled from a glioma patient whose treatment included an IDH1 peptide vaccine. CDR3 coding DNA: TGTGCCAGCAGAACGACAGGACTGTATCAGCCCCAGCATTTT. It codes for CASRTTGLYQPQHF.